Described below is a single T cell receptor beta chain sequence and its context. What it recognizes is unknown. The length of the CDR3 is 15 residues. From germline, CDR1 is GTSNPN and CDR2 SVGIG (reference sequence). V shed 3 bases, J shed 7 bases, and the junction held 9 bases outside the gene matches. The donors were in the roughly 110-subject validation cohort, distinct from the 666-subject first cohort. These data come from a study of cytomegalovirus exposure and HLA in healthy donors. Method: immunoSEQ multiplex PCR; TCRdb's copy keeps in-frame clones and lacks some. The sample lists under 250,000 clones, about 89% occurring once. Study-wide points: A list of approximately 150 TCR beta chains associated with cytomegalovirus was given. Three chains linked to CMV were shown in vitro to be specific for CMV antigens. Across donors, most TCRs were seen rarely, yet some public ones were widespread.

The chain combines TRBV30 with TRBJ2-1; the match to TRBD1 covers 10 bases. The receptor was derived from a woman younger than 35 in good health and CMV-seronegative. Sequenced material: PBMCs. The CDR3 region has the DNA TGTGCCTGGAGGCGGGACAGGGGCGTTATAAATGAGCAGTTCTTC. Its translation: CAWRRDRGVINEQFF.